The T cell receptor (beta chain) under discussion was sequenced for a study of blood T cell repertoires in COVID-19. Profiled with immunoSEQ multiplex PCR; TCRdb holds only in-frame clones, not every one. The data show nearly 50,000 clones, 87% seen once. The V end lost 0 bases, the J end lost 1 base, and 9 bases lay between the germline ends. Germline V gene data show CDR1 as LNHNV and CDR2 as YYDKDF (reference sequence). This CDR3 spans 15 amino acids. The rearrangement joins TRBV15 to TRBJ2-5; D is perhaps TRBD2 (5 bases). The sequencing sample was made of peripheral blood. This TCR came from a woman aged 80 or over with COVID-19, enrolled during active disease. The CDR3 spells CATSRDSGSQETQYF. In DNA form, the CDR3 reads TGTGCCACCAGCAGAGATTCGGGGTCCCAAGAGACCCAGTACTTC.